The 32 T cell receptor beta chains reported below all come from one sample, sequenced in a study of blood T cell repertoires in COVID-19 (dated by TCRdb to the early 2020s). The library was produced with the immunoSEQ multiplex PCR assay. TCRdb's version of the immuneACCESS table is confined to in-frame rearrangements and falls short of the full clone set. An unresolved V gene accounts for under half of the shortfall where checked; the remainder is of unknown origin. Present in this sample are about 500,000 clones, roughly nine tenths of which were seen just once. The top ten clones comprise around 7.8% of the sample. The source material was peripheral blood. The receptors were gathered from a woman aged 50 to 60 with COVID-19, enrolled during active disease.

The chain links TRBV7-2 to TRBJ1-1; possible D gene TRBD1, 5 bases. Per germline, CDR1 SGHTA and CDR2 FQGNSA. V lost 2 bases to trimming and J lost 4 bases, with 14 bases between them. The CDR3 loop spans 15 amino acids. CDR3 region: CASSLMGGGGTEAFF. In DNA form, the CDR3 reads TGTGCCAGCAGCTTAATGGGCGGGGGAGGCACTGAAGCTTTCTTT.

The sample holds one count of this clone. This chain uses TRBV7-9 with TRBJ1-2, with D uncertain. Trimming took off 4 bases at V and 6 bases at J, with 12 bases between the two ends. This CDR3 has 13 amino acids. From germline, CDR1 is SEHNR and CDR2 FQNEAQ (reference sequence). The CDR3 here is CASSYTQENGYTF. DNA for the CDR3: TGTGCCAGCAGCTATACCCAGGAAAATGGCTACACCTTC.

The genes are TRBV29-1 and TRBJ2-1; 9 nucleotides agree with TRBD1. Per germline, CDR1 SQVTM and CDR2 ANQGSEA. This CDR3 region has 14 residues. V gave up 6 bases and J gave up 6 bases; unmatched junction bases: 9. CDR3 in amino acids: CSVTGTGRPNEQFF. In DNA, the CDR3 is TGCAGCGTCACCGGGACAGGGAGACCCAATGAGCAGTTCTTC.

In this sample, this clone turned up once. V is TRBV6-5 and J is TRBJ1-1, with D unclear. The CDR3 extends over 15 amino acids. Trimming cost V 7 bases and J 1 base, with 16 bases left between them. Germline assignment: CDR1 MNHEY and CDR2 SVGAGI. The chain's CDR3 is CASTSVIRENTEAFF. CDR3 DNA sequence: TGTGCCAGCACTTCGGTCATACGCGAGAACACTGAAGCTTTCTTT.

The rearrangement links TRBV27 to TRBJ1-5; no clear D. Germline CDR1 MNHEY, CDR2 SMNVEV (reference sequence). The CDR3 has 14 amino acids. The ends were cut back, 3 bases at V and 0 bases at J, with 6 bases in the middle. CDR3 sequence reads: CASSLSLSNQPQHF. The CDR3 nucleotides read TGTGCCAGCAGTTTGAGTCTTAGCAATCAGCCCCAGCATTTT.

This clone was counted once. CDR3 bases: TGTGCCAGCTATCACGCGGCAAGACCACAATACAACACCGGGGAGCTGTTTTTT. Amino acids: CASYHAARPQYNTGELFF. The genes are TRBV13 and TRBJ2-2; D not resolved. The CDR3 totals 18 residues. Per the germline V gene, CDR1 is PRHDT and CDR2 is FYEKMQ (reference sequence). V shed 8 bases and J shed 2 bases, with 24 bases lying between them.

The chain employs TRBV30 and TRBJ1-3; D is possibly TRBD1 (6 bases). Germline CDR1 is GTSNPN and CDR2 is SVGIG (reference sequence). The CDR3 is 14 amino acids. The V and J ends lost 2 bases and 4 bases respectively, with 12 bases between them. CDR3 nucleotide sequence: TGTGCCTGGAGTCTAAGGGGGAACGGAAACACCATATATTTT. Translating gives CAWSLRGNGNTIYF.

This chain links TRBV21-1 with TRBJ2-7; the table's D call, TRBD2, has no DNA check behind it. TRBV21-1 is a documented pseudogene. CDR3 length: 14 amino acids. In nucleotides, the CDR3 is TGTGCCAGCAGCAAAGGGCGGGGGGTTGGTGGGCAGTACTTC. Its translation: CASSKGRGVGGQYF.

The chain has TRBV28 and TRBJ1-6; 7 bases fit TRBD1. Germline V gives CDR1 MDHEN, CDR2 SYDVKM. The J segment lost 9 bases and the V segment lost 6 bases, leaving 8 bases of the junction unmatched. The CDR3 totals 14 residues. The CDR3 loop reads CASRADRVGSPLHF. In DNA form, the CDR3 reads TGTGCCAGCAGGGCAGACAGGGTAGGTTCACCCCTCCACTTT.

The chain is built from TRBV18 and TRBJ1-3, with D possibly TRBD1 on 5 matching bases. The CDR3 is 16 residues long. Germline CDR1 KGHSH, CDR2 LQKENI. Trimming removed 3 bases from V and 4 bases from J, with 16 bases in between. The CDR3 nucleotides are TGTGCCAGCTCACCCGCGACAGCATCTCGAGGAAACACCATATATTTT. Amino acids: CASSPATASRGNTIYF.

J is TRBJ1-1 and V is TRBV6-5; a possible D gene is TRBD1 (5 bases). CDR1 is MNHEY, CDR2 SVGAGI, per germline. The CDR3 spans 13 residues. V lost 2 bases and J 3 bases, leaving 7 bases between the germline ends. This CDR3 reads CASSYGRDTEAFF. For the CDR3, the DNA is TGTGCCAGCAGTTACGGCAGGGACACTGAAGCTTTCTTT.

The rearrangement links TRBV5-8 to TRBJ1-3; D is uncertain. CDR1 is SGHTS and CDR2 is YDEGEE in the germline V gene. V gave up 0 bases and J gave up 7 bases, with 14 bases separating them. The CDR3 consists of 15 residues. The CDR3 is CASSLAITPGNTIYF. DNA for the CDR3: TGTGCCAGCAGCTTGGCCATTACCCCCGGTAACACCATATATTTT.

This clone was detected only a few times. The chain recombines TRBV5-1 with TRBJ2-7, with 9 bases aligning to TRBD2. CDR3 size: 14 residues. V gave up 5 bases and J gave up 0 bases; unmatched junction bases: 3. CDR1 and CDR2 from the germline V gene are SGHRS and YFSETQ. The CDR3 reads CASREAGGSYEQYF. The CDR3 DNA reads as TGCGCCAGCAGGGAAGCGGGGGGCTCCTACGAGCAGTACTTC.

This chain connects TRBV10-2 to TRBJ2-1; 13 bases map to TRBD2. With V trimmed by 6 bases and J by 8 bases, 4 bases remained unmatched. Germline V gene sequence: CDR1 WSHSY, CDR2 SAAADI. The CDR3 is 14 amino acids. CDR3 residues: CASRTSGGAHEQFF. Written as DNA, the CDR3 is TGCGCCAGCAGAACTAGCGGGGGGGCCCATGAGCAGTTCTTC.

This sequence joins TRBV2 and TRBJ1-5, with D unresolved. Germline V gives CDR1 SNHLY, CDR2 FYNNEI. CDR3 length: 17 residues. V dropped 4 bases and J dropped 0 bases, with 16 bases sitting between them. CDR3 region: CASSGRANGVSNQPQHF. The CDR3 DNA sequence: TGTGCCAGCAGTGGTAGAGCGAACGGAGTTAGCAATCAGCCCCAGCATTTT.

The chain carries TRBV6-5 and TRBJ2-2, with D possibly being TRBD2 (5 bases). Trimming took off 7 bases at V and 7 bases at J, with 13 bases between the two ends. Germline CDR1 MNHEY, CDR2 SVGAGI. This CDR3 comprises 13 residues. CDR3 DNA: TGTGCCAGCAAGGAGGATGGAGGCGGGGAGCTGTTTTTT. Protein product: CASKEDGGGELFF.

J is TRBJ1-2 and V is TRBV5-4; D is undetermined. Germline V gene sequence: CDR1 SGHNT, CDR2 YYREEE (reference sequence). The CDR3 contains 14 residues. Deletions cut 2 bases from V and 2 bases from J, with 10 bases between. The CDR3 DNA reads TGTGCCAGCAGCTTCTTCAGAACCAACTATGGCTACACCTTC. This codes for CASSFFRTNYGYTF.

This clone was seen just once. This chain joins TRBV4-2 and TRBJ1-1; TRBD1 is a possible D gene (5 bases). V was cut by 1 base and J by 6 bases, with 15 bases left in between. This CDR3 has 15 amino acids. Germline V CDR1 and CDR2: LGHNA, YNFKEQ. The CDR3 loop is CASSQAGGVGPEAFF. The CDR3, as DNA: TGTGCCAGCAGCCAAGCGGGGGGGGTCGGCCCTGAAGCTTTCTTT.

The rearrangement joins TRBV18 to TRBJ1-5; 10 bases map to TRBD1. The CDR3 consists of 15 residues. Germline CDR1 and CDR2: KGHSH and LQKENI. V trimming: 3 bases; J trimming: 7 bases; junction bases outside the gene matches: 6. CDR3 region: CASSPGTGVGQPQHF. Written as DNA, the CDR3 is TGTGCCAGCTCACCCGGGACAGGGGTGGGACAGCCCCAGCATTTT.

V usage is TRBV12-5 and J usage is TRBJ1-5; TRBD1 might be the D (5 bases). This CDR3 has 17 residues. V shed 0 bases and J shed 3 bases, with 15 bases lying between them. Germline values: CDR1 LGHNT, CDR2 FRNRAP. The CDR3 loop is CASGLVLSGGVNQPQHF. Written as DNA, the CDR3 is TGTGCTAGTGGTTTGGTACTCAGTGGGGGGGTCAATCAGCCCCAGCATTTT.

The chain combines TRBV30 with TRBJ1-2; D not resolved. CDR3 size: 13 residues. Germline CDR1 and CDR2: GTSNPN and SVGIG (reference sequence). Trimming left V 4 bases short and J 0 bases short, with 9 bases between. CDR3 in DNA: TGTGCCTGGACCGGGGTCCCTAACTATGGCTACACCTTC. It encodes CAWTGVPNYGYTF.

The chain combines TRBV7-8 with TRBJ1-6, with unresolved D. Trimming pared 5 bases from V and 11 bases from J, leaving 13 bases between. CDR1 SGHVS and CDR2 FQNEAQ come from the germline V gene. The CDR3 consists of 13 residues. CDR3 protein: CASSPSLRAPLHF. CDR3 bases: TGTGCCAGCAGCCCCTCCCTTAGAGCACCCCTCCACTTT.

This rearrangement joins TRBV6-6 to TRBJ1-4; D is unresolved. Trimming left V 2 bases short and J 8 bases short, with 12 bases between. The CDR3 covers 14 residues. Germline V gene lookup returns CDR1 MNHNY and CDR2 SVGAGI (reference sequence). The CDR3 sequence is CASSYGEAVEKLFF. The CDR3 DNA reads as TGTGCCAGCAGTTACGGAGAGGCGGTCGAAAAACTGTTTTTT.

The gene calls are TRBV20-1 and TRBJ1-4, with 7 bases aligning to TRBD1. This CDR3 contains 16 residues. V lost 3 bases to trimming and J lost 8 bases; unmatched junction nucleotides: 15. Germline V gene sequence: CDR1 DFQATT, CDR2 SNEGSKA (reference sequence). This chain's CDR3 is CSASPFRGTVDEKLFF. The CDR3 DNA sequence: TGCAGTGCTAGTCCTTTTCGAGGGACAGTCGACGAAAAACTGTTTTTT.

The chain employs TRBV5-1 and TRBJ2-3, with 8 bases that match TRBD1. V lost 4 bases and J lost 3; bases outside the gene matches: 4. CDR3 length: 14 amino acids. Germline-derived CDR1 and CDR2 are SGHRS and YFSETQ. The CDR3 nucleotides are TGCGCCAGCAGCCCAGGGGGCGAGACAGATACGCAGTATTTT. Its protein is CASSPGGETDTQYF.

This chain joins TRBV24-1 and TRBJ2-1, with TRBD1 identical over 8 bases. V shed 3 bases, J shed 9 bases, and the junction held 15 bases outside the gene matches. CDR1 and CDR2 from the germline V gene are KGHDR and SFDVKD. The CDR3 is 17 amino acids. The CDR3 DNA follows: TGTGCCACCAGTGATCAAAGACAGGGGACTTCAGTTAGTGAGCAGTTCTTC. This codes for CATSDQRQGTSVSEQFF.

V usage is TRBV19 and J usage is TRBJ1-2; no clear D. The CDR3 is 12 residues long. V lost 2 bases to trimming and J lost 8 bases, with 9 bases between them. Per germline, CDR1 LNHDA and CDR2 SQIVND (reference sequence). CDR3 nucleotide sequence: TGTGCCAGTAGTATACCCGGGAGAGGCTACACCTTC. This gives the protein CASSIPGRGYTF.

The rearrangement uses TRBV5-4 and TRBJ1-1; D unresolved. This CDR3 region has 14 residues. CDR1 is SGHNT and CDR2 is YYREEE in the germline V gene (reference sequence). The V end was cut by 0 bases, the J end by 2 bases, with 8 bases between. The CDR3 loop reads CASSLGHPNTEAFF. In nucleotides, the CDR3 is TGTGCCAGCAGCTTGGGGCACCCCAACACTGAAGCTTTCTTT. Looking up the rest from reference TRBV5-4 and TRBJ1-1 gives the full variable domain: ETGVTQSPTHLIKTRGQQVTLRCSSQSGHNTVSWYQQALGQGPQFIFQYYREEENGRGNFPPRFSGLQFPNYSSELNVNALELDDSALYLCASSLGHPNTEAFFGQGTRLTVV.

The chain is built from TRBV7-2 and TRBJ2-5, with D possibly TRBD2 on 6 matching bases. Per the germline V gene, CDR1 is SGHTA and CDR2 is FQGNSA. The CDR3 sequence is 16 residues long. The germline V and J ends were trimmed by 3 bases and 5 bases, with 19 bases remaining between them. The CDR3 protein is CASSFLRASAGETQYF. CDR3 in DNA: TGTGCCAGCAGCTTCCTCCGGGCCTCCGCGGGGGAGACCCAGTACTTC.

The genes are TRBV11-2 and TRBJ1-4, with 9 bases aligning to TRBD1. The CDR3 runs to 16 residues. J gave up 7 bases and V 2 bases, and 8 bases lay outside the gene matches. Per the germline V gene, CDR1 is SGHAT and CDR2 is FQNNGV. The CDR3 bases are TGTGCCAGCAGCTTATACGCCGGGACAGGGCGTGAAAAACTGTTTTTT. Translated: CASSLYAGTGREKLFF.

The V and J genes are TRBV19 and TRBJ2-7, with TRBD1 matching over 7 bases. V lost 4 bases to trimming and J lost 1 base; unmatched junction nucleotides: 7. The V gene's germline CDR1 is LNHDA and CDR2 SQIVND (reference sequence). The CDR3 has 15 amino acids. The CDR3 reads CASSNRDSVSYEQYF. CDR3 coding DNA: TGTGCCAGTAGTAACCGGGACAGCGTATCCTACGAGCAGTACTTC.

The V gene is TRBV2, the J gene TRBJ2-7; TRBD1 aligns across 8 bases. The CDR3 is 17 amino acids. J lost 2 bases, V lost 2 bases, and 11 bases had no gene match. Germline CDR1 SNHLY, CDR2 FYNNEI. DNA of the CDR3: TGTGCCAGCAGTGAACCTCACGGCGACAGGGGAACCTACGAGCAGTACTTC. Its protein product is CASSEPHGDRGTYEQYF.